The sequence of this T cell receptor beta chain was determined in a study of shared clonotypes between healthy human individuals. Study-wide results and caveats: The sole specimen, blood, was sampled, and tissue repertoires likely differ.

Comments on this clone: Antigen unknown.

Each PCR replicate run on unsorted PBMC took in 300 ng DNA, some 28,000 T cell genomes. In the authors' workflow: From ImmunoSEQ came sequences covering only the junction and carrying no quality scores, so filtering differed. Assay: immunoSEQ multiplex PCR; the TCRdb copy retains only in-frame clones and omits some. V, J and clone size derive from that table, while D and trimming were established from the DNA sequence. The sample carries 100,000 or so clones, approximately 44% recorded once. Adult Caucasians living in Nashville, Tennessee made up all of the donors. V was clipped by 6 bases and J by 4 bases, with 12 bases between them. The germline gives CDR1 MNHNS, CDR2 SASEGT. The CDR3 runs 13 residues.

Sequencing was performed on PBMCs. This clonotype originated in a woman aged 40-49 years in good health. Some clones in this sample may be carry-over from other donors' samples. The chain uses TRBV6-1 and TRBJ1-2; D perhaps matches TRBD1 (6 bases). In DNA, the CDR3 is TGTGCCAGCAGGGAAACAGGGATCTATGGCTACACCTTC. Translating it yields CASRETGIYGYTF.